The present T cell receptor (beta chain) was sequenced within a study of blood T cell repertoires in COVID-19. Overall study context: The origin of the acute and convalescent COVID-19 samples was the United States, Italy and Spain. T cells, B-cell-depleted T cells, or PBMCs supplied cDNA or gDNA.

Germline V gene data show CDR1 as SGHRS and CDR2 as YFSETQ. This CDR3 is 13 amino acids long. The V end was cut by 0 bases, the J end by 4 bases, with 7 bases between. Per the original data handling: Counts of nucleated cells, estimated from reference gene primer amplification, were obtained. The data were produced by immunoSEQ multiplex PCR, yet TCRdb's version contains in-frame clones alone and is incomplete. V, J and clone size are taken as reported in that table, and D and trimming were inferred from the DNA itself. This repertoire shows around 78,000 clones, about three quarters found once; its top ten account for 8.5% to 10%.

This clonotype originated in a human donor in a cohort sampled during active COVID-19. J is TRBJ1-2 and V is TRBV5-1; D gene ambiguous. The sequencing input was peripheral blood. CDR3 protein: CASSLEAGYGYTF. CDR3 DNA: TGCGCCAGCAGCTTGGAGGCAGGCTATGGCTACACCTTC.